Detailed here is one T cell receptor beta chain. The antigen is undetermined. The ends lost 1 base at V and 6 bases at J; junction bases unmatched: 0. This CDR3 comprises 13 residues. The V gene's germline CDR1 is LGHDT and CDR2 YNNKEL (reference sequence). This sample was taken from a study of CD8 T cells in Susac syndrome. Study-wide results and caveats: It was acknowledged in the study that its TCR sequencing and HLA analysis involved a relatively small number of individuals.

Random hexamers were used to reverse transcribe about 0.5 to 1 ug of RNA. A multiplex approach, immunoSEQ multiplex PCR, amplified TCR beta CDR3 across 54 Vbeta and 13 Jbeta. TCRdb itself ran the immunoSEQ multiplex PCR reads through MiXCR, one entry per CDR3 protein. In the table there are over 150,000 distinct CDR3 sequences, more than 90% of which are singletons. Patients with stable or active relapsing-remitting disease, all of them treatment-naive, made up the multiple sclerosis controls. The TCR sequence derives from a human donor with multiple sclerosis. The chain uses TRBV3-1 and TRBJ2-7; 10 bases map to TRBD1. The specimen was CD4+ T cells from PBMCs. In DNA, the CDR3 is TGTGCCAGCAGCCAAGGGACAGGGGGCGAGCAGTACTTC. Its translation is CASSQGTGGEQYF.